This T cell receptor beta chain was found in a study of T cells in localized non-small cell lung cancer. Data came from immunoSEQ multiplex PCR; TCRdb stores just in-frame clones and leaves some out. The sample holds about 59,000 clones, approximately 90% seen once. The source was peripheral blood, collected before any cancer treatment. This TCR derives from a man aged 35 to 69 with stage I lung adenocarcinoma.

In nucleotides, the CDR3 is TGCGCCAGCAGCTTGGCCCCCGGGACATCGGGCGGGGAGCTGTTTTTT. This encodes CASSLAPGTSGGELFF. The chain joins TRBV5-1 to TRBJ2-2; TRBD1 is a possible D gene (6 bases). Germline V gene lookup returns CDR1 SGHRS and CDR2 YFSETQ. The CDR3 loop spans 16 amino acids. Between the trimmed V and J ends, which lost 0 bases and 7 bases, there was a span of 16 bases.